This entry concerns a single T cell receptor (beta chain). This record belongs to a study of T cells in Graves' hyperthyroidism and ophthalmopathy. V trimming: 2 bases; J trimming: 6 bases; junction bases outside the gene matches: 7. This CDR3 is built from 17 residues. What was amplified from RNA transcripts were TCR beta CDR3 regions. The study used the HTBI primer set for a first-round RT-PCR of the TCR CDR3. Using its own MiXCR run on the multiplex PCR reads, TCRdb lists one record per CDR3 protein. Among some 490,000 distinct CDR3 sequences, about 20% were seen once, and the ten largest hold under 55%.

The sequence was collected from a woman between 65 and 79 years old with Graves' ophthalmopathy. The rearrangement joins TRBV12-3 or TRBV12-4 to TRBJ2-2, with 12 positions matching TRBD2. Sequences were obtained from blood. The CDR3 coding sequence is TGTGCCAGCAGTTTACTAGCGGGAGGGCCGATTGCCGGGGAGCTGTTTTTT. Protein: CASSLLAGGPIAGELFF.